Listed below are T cell receptor beta chains from one sample, sequenced in a study of blood T cell repertoires in COVID-19. Using immunoSEQ multiplex PCR, the repertoire was profiled, and TCRdb retains in-frame clones only, with some absent. This sample carries about 190,000 clones, more than 60% of them seen once, and the ten largest clones take roughly 14%. Sequenced input: peripheral blood. The receptors derive from a man aged 50 to 60 who had recovered from COVID-19. Each CDR3 is given with its conserved first and last residue. The D gene is left open where the match is weak. Clone size is not always given. Where it is, it says once, few, many or a class for expanded clones.

D	size	V	J	CDR3	DNA
NA	NA	TRBV14	TRBJ2-7	CASSRVPELEQYF	TGTGCCAGCAGCCGGGTCCCGGAGCTTGAGCAGTACTTC
TRBD2	NA	TRBV18	TRBJ2-7	CASSPLAGLSYEQYF	TGTGCCAGCTCACCACTAGCGGGCCTCTCCTACGAGCAGTACTTC
TRBD2	NA	TRBV19	TRBJ2-7	CATALSSGTYEQYF	TGTGCCACCGCCCTGTCTAGCGGAACCTACGAGCAGTACTTC
NA	NA	TRBV7-8	TRBJ2-5	CASSLRTINQETQYF	TGTGCCAGCAGCTTAAGGACTATTAACCAAGAGACCCAGTACTTC
NA	NA	TRBV25-1	TRBJ1-4	CASTQGRWATNEKLFF	TGTGCCAGCACCCAGGGGAGATGGGCAACTAATGAAAAACTGTTTTTT
NA	NA	TRBV30	TRBJ1-2	CAWTTGHPLGYTF	TGTGCCTGGACTACGGGACACCCTCTTGGCTACACCTTC
NA	NA	TRBV5-4	TRBJ2-7	CASSLDLSYEQYF	TGTGCCAGCAGCTTGGATCTCTCCTACGAGCAGTACTTC
NA	NA	TRBV4-1	TRBJ2-7	CASSQVQSGGAYEQYF	TGCGCCAGCAGCCAAGTACAGTCAGGCGGGGCCTACGAGCAGTACTTC
TRBD2	NA	TRBV7-3	TRBJ2-5	CASSLRLAGRAETQYF	TGTGCCAGCAGCTTAAGATTAGCGGGAAGGGCGGAGACCCAGTACTTC
TRBD1	NA	TRBV5-4	TRBJ2-5	CASSLGGTGEVTQYF	TGTGCCAGCAGCTTGGGCGGGACAGGGGAAGTGACCCAGTACTTC
TRBD1	once	TRBV10-2	TRBJ1-4	CASSKTGTAYEKLFF	TGCGCCAGCAGCAAGACCGGGACAGCGTACGAAAAACTGTTTTTT
NA	NA	TRBV7-9	TRBJ2-7	CASSDTRSGSPYEQYF	TGTGCCAGCAGCGACACACGTAGCGGTAGCCCCTACGAGCAGTACTTC
NA	once	TRBV7-9	TRBJ2-7	CASSLNSPGITQQYF	TGTGCCAGCAGCTTAAATAGCCCGGGGATCACACAGCAGTACTTC
NA	NA	TRBV3-1/TRBV3-2	TRBJ2-7	CASSPQGRGTYEQYF	TGTGCCAGCAGCCCGCAGGGCAGGGGAACCTACGAGCAGTACTTC
NA	NA	TRBV30	TRBJ2-3	CAWDLRGREGTDTQYF	TGTGCCTGGGACCTCAGGGGACGAGAGGGCACAGATACGCAGTATTTT
NA	NA	TRBV15	TRBJ2-1	CATSRDQTATKNGEQFF	TGTGCCACCAGCAGAGATCAGACTGCCACCAAGAACGGTGAGCAGTTCTTC